The sequence of this T cell receptor beta chain was determined in a study of blood T cell repertoires in COVID-19. Across the whole study: PBMCs, B-cell-depleted T cells, or T cells were the source of the cDNA or gDNA that made up the material.

Under the authors' procedure: Estimates of nucleated cell counts were drawn from the amplification of reference gene primers. Generated by immunoSEQ multiplex PCR, the TCRdb table keeps only in-frame clones and is missing some. V, J and clone size reflect that table, while D and trimming were determined from the DNA. The table shows about 71,000 clones, with roughly nine tenths occurring only once. The J segment lost 4 bases and the V segment lost 1 base, leaving 9 bases of the junction unmatched. The CDR3 consists of 16 residues. Per the germline V gene, CDR1 is MGHRA and CDR2 is YSYEKL. The TCR comes from a woman aged 18-30 years with acute or convalescent COVID-19. Sequenced input: peripheral blood. The V call is TRBV4-1, the J call TRBJ1-2, with TRBD1 identical over 7 bases. The CDR3 nucleotides are TGCGCCAGCAGCCAAGTTGGGCAGACAGGGCGCTATGGCTACACCTTC. As protein: CASSQVGQTGRYGYTF.